This T cell receptor (beta chain) was documented in a study of T cell clones after liver transplantation. Generated by immunoSEQ multiplex PCR, the TCRdb table keeps only in-frame clones and is missing some. The repertoire holds tens of thousands of clones, with around 84% as singletons. The J segment lost 4 bases and the V segment lost 3 bases, leaving 11 bases of the junction unmatched. This CDR3 comprises 16 residues. Germline V lookup: CDR1 KGHSH, CDR2 LQKENI. The chain links TRBV18 to TRBJ2-7, with 8 bases that match TRBD2. The sequencing here drew on CD4+ T cells from blood, taken around 48 months after liver transplant. The sequence was collected from a human patient who received a liver transplant. Some T cells here may be from the graft donor. CDR3 DNA: TGTGCCAGCTCACCCAGGCCGGGGGCGGGAGGTTACGAGCAGTACTTC. This encodes CASSPRPGAGGYEQYF.